The 14 T cell receptor beta chains in this list originate from one sample, sequenced in a study of shared clonotypes between healthy human individuals. Generated by immunoSEQ multiplex PCR, the TCRdb table keeps only in-frame clones and is missing some. The sample records roughly 2,300,000 clones, 85% to 95% being singletons. The sequencing input was naive CD4+ T cells from PBMCs. The subset was: CD45RA+ positively selected. The source of these receptors is a young man in good health. Some clones in this sample may be carry-over from other donors' samples.

This chain joins TRBV6-6 and TRBJ2-2; D is unresolved. Germline CDR1 is MNHNY and CDR2 is SVGAGI (reference sequence). V gave up 4 bases and J gave up 5 bases, with 17 bases separating them. The CDR3 is 16 residues long. The CDR3 DNA reads as TGTGCCAGCAGTTTGGGGTCTGCCATCTGGACCGGGGAGCTGTTTTTT. It specifies CASSLGSAIWTGELFF.

V is TRBV27 and J is TRBJ1-3; D is unresolved. The V and J ends lost 0 bases and 0 bases respectively, with 6 bases between them. Germline loops: CDR1 MNHEY, CDR2 SMNVEV (reference sequence). The CDR3 is made up of 15 amino acids. CDR3: CASSLSGGSGNTIYF. The DNA of the CDR3 is TGTGCCAGCAGTTTATCGGGAGGCTCTGGAAACACCATATATTTT.

The gene calls are TRBV19 and TRBJ1-3; 8 nucleotides line up with TRBD1. V lost 5 bases, J lost 8 bases, and 5 bases stayed unmatched. The length of the CDR3 is 13 residues. From germline, CDR1 is LNHDA and CDR2 SQIVND (reference sequence). CDR3 in DNA: TGTGCCAGTAGTCGGACAGGGCTGCACACCATATATTTT. Its protein is CASSRTGLHTIYF.

This chain connects TRBV28 to TRBJ2-2; tentatively, D is TRBD2 (5 bases). This CDR3 has 15 residues. Germline CDR1 MDHEN, CDR2 SYDVKM. Deletions cut 8 bases from V and 3 bases from J, with 16 bases between. CDR3 loop: CASQTQGLHTGELFF. The CDR3 DNA sequence: TGTGCCAGCCAGACCCAAGGACTTCACACCGGGGAGCTGTTTTTT.

The chain employs TRBV5-1 and TRBJ2-7; 9 bases map to TRBD2. This CDR3 has 16 residues. The V gene's germline CDR1 is SGHRS and CDR2 YFSETQ. With 7 bases clipped from V and 1 base from J, the junction kept 12 bases outside the gene matches. The CDR3: CASALTASGISYEQYF. The CDR3 nucleotides read TGCGCCAGCGCTCTTACCGCTAGCGGGATATCCTACGAGCAGTACTTC.

This chain connects TRBV7-9 to TRBJ2-1, with TRBD2 identical over 12 bases. CDR1 is SEHNR and CDR2 is FQNEAQ in the germline V gene (reference sequence). The V gene end was trimmed by 5 bases and the J gene end by 8 bases; junction bases not matched to a gene: 10. This CDR3 is 16 amino acids long. The CDR3 DNA is TGTGCCAGCAGCGCCGGGACTAGCGGGCCGGGGGATGAGCAGTTCTTC. The encoded protein is CASSAGTSGPGDEQFF.

The chain links TRBV7-2 to TRBJ2-5; 7 nucleotides line up with TRBD2. Germline CDR1 SGHTA, CDR2 FQGNSA. V gave up 2 bases and J gave up 3 bases; unmatched junction bases: 9. The CDR3 sequence is 16 residues long. CDR3 in amino acids: CASSLSLGRGEETQYF. CDR3 coding DNA: TGTGCCAGCAGCTTAAGTCTCGGACGGGGGGAAGAGACCCAGTACTTC. The entire variable domain, with the rest obtained from reference TRBV7-2 and TRBJ2-5, is as follows: GAGVSQSPSNKVTEKGKDVELRCDPISGHTALYWYRQSLGQGLEFLIYFQGNSAPDKSGLPSDRFSAERTGGSVSTLTIQRTQQEDSAVYLCASSLSLGRGEETQYFGPGTRLLVL.

As to this clone: The same CDR3 is also encoded by other DNA sequences in this sample. The V call is TRBV19, the J call TRBJ2-7; TRBD1 matches 10 bases. CDR3 length: 14 residues. Trimming removed 4 bases from V and 2 bases from J; junction bases left unmatched: 2. Per germline, CDR1 LNHDA and CDR2 SQIVND (reference sequence). CDR3 residues: CASSTGTGAYEQYF. The CDR3 bases are TGTGCCAGTAGTACGGGGACAGGGGCCTACGAGCAGTACTTC.

This clone has just one count. The V gene is TRBV6-5, the J gene TRBJ2-1; no definite D call. The germline gives CDR1 MNHEY, CDR2 SVGAGI. With 4 bases removed from V and 0 bases from J, the gap between germline ends came to 13 bases. The CDR3 length is 16 residues. CDR3 in DNA: TGTGCCAGCAGTTCCGGGTGGCCTTACTCCTACAATGAGCAGTTCTTC. It codes for CASSSGWPYSYNEQFF.

V usage is TRBV6-5 and J usage is TRBJ1-6; D unresolved. Trimming removed 2 bases at V and 3 bases at J, with 11 bases between. CDR3 length: 16 amino acids. Germline CDR1 MNHEY, CDR2 SVGAGI. CDR3 sequence: CASSYLRGGYNSPLHF. CDR3 sequence (DNA): TGTGCCAGCAGTTACCTTCGGGGTGGCTATAATTCACCCCTCCACTTT.

This clone was counted a single time. The rearrangement links TRBV5-4 to TRBJ2-4, with D possibly matching TRBD2 (6 bases). With 4 bases removed from V and 0 bases from J, the gap between germline ends came to 11 bases. This CDR3 contains 15 residues. Germline V lookup: CDR1 SGHNT, CDR2 YYREEE (reference sequence). CDR3 protein: CASSLRGVAKNIQYF. The CDR3 coding sequence is TGTGCCAGCAGCCTCCGCGGGGTAGCCAAAAACATTCAGTACTTC.

The DNA for the CDR3 is TGCGCCAGCAGCTTGGGGGACGGGGCTTTTAATCAGCCCCAGCATTTT. It yields the protein CASSLGDGAFNQPQHF. V is TRBV5-1 and J is TRBJ1-5; possible D gene TRBD1, 5 bases. Trimming left V 0 bases short and J 4 bases short, with 14 bases between. The CDR3 consists of 16 residues. Germline values: CDR1 SGHRS, CDR2 YFSETQ.

This clone appeared a single time. CDR3 nucleotides: TGTGCCAGCAGTGAGCGGACCGGGGGTGGGGAAAAACTGTTTTTT. Amino acid sequence: CASSERTGGGEKLFF. This rearrangement joins TRBV2 to TRBJ1-4; weak D call: TRBD1 (5 bases). CDR1 is SNHLY, CDR2 FYNNEI, per germline. Trimming took off 3 bases at V and 8 bases at J, with 16 bases between the two ends. The CDR3 has 15 residues.

This chain joins TRBV7-9 and TRBJ1-2; unclear D gene. The germline V and J ends were trimmed by 2 bases and 2 bases, with 6 bases remaining between them. This CDR3 comprises 13 residues. Germline V gives CDR1 SEHNR, CDR2 FQNEAQ (reference sequence). The CDR3 nucleotides read TGTGCCAGCAGCTTACATGGGAACTATGGCTACACCTTC. This encodes CASSLHGNYGYTF.